This T cell receptor (beta chain) was identified during a study of T cell changes during pregnancy in multiple sclerosis. TCRdb's table, derived via immunoSEQ multiplex PCR, lists solely in-frame clones and lacks some. The sample records 65,000 to 85,000 clones, nearly 95% being singletons. V trimming: 3 bases; J trimming: 6 bases; junction bases outside the gene matches: 10. Germline CDR1 LNHDA, CDR2 SQIVND (reference sequence). CDR3 size: 16 residues. The rearrangement joins TRBV19 to TRBJ1-5; TRBD1 aligns across 8 bases. Sequencing was performed on CD4+ T cells from peripheral blood mononuclear cells, taken after pregnancy. This TCR was sampled from a female donor with multiple sclerosis, enrolled in a pregnancy study. This CDR3 is CASSITSLQGGQPQHF. The DNA of the CDR3 is TGTGCCAGTAGTATCACTAGCCTACAGGGGGGTCAGCCCCAGCATTTT.